The clone carrying this TCR beta chain was observed once. The germline V and J ends were trimmed by 2 bases and 8 bases, with 13 bases remaining between them. CDR3 length: 14 residues. Germline V gene data show CDR1 as SGHNT and CDR2 as YYREEE (reference sequence). The sample originates from a study of beta chain features in type 1 diabetes. Isolated RNA was reverse transcribed in full, so expressed TCRB transcripts were sequenced. Clones were read by immunoSEQ multiplex PCR, and TCRdb kept only the in-frame ones, dropping some. In the table there are hundreds of thousands of clones, around a sixth of which are singletons.

Sequencing was carried out using naive CD4+ T cells from blood. This rearrangement joins TRBV5-4 to TRBJ1-4; the D is unclear. This sequence was found in a man between 18 and 29 years old in good health. CDR3 in DNA: TGTGCCAGCAGCTTACAAGGATCAGGAGAAAAACTGTTTTTT. Encoded protein: CASSLQGSGEKLFF.